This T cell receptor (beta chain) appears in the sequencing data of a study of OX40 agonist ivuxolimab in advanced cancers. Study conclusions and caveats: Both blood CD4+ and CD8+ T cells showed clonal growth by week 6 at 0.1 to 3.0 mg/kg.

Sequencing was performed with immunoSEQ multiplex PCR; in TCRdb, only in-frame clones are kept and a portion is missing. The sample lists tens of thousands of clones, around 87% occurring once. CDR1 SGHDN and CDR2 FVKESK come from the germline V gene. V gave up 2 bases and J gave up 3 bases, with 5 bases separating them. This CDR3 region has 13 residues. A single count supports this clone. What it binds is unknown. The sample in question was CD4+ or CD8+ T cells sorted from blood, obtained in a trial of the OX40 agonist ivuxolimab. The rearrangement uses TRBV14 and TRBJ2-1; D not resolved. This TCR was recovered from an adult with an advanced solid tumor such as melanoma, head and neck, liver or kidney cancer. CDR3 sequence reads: CASSQTNYNEQFF. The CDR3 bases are TGTGCCAGCAGCCAAACCAACTACAATGAGCAGTTCTTC.